The 23 T cell receptor beta chains below all came from one sample that was sequenced in a study of identical twins. TCRdb processed the 5' RACE reads anew with MiXCR; each CDR3 protein has one entry. The sample has about 530,000 distinct CDR3 sequences; around 15% are singletons. This sample was also put to use in a study of yellow fever vaccine responses in identical twins.

Sequences were obtained from CD4+ T cells sorted from blood. Receptor source: a woman aged 18-29 years in good health.

The CDR3 DNA reads as TGTGCCAGCAGCCGGGATGTAGACTACGAGCAGTACGTC. It specifies CASSRDVDYEQYV. The rearrangement joins TRBV5-6 to TRBJ2-7; weak D call: TRBD2 (5 bases). The germline CDR1 and CDR2 sequences are SGHDT and YYEEEE. This CDR3 comprises 13 residues. Trimming pared 4 bases from V and 3 bases from J, leaving 11 bases between.

In this sample, this clonotype turned up a few times. The genes are TRBV20-1 and TRBJ1-1, with D possibly being TRBD1 (5 bases). CDR1 is DFQATT and CDR2 is SNEGSKA in the germline V gene (reference sequence). V was pared by 1 base and J by 0 bases, with 9 bases between. The CDR3 is made up of 14 amino acids. The CDR3 protein is CSARAGHLNTEAFF. DNA for the CDR3: TGCAGTGCTAGAGCAGGACACCTGAACACTGAAGCTTTCTTT.

The gene calls are TRBV9 and TRBJ2-1; the match to TRBD2 covers 10 bases. Per germline, CDR1 SGDLS and CDR2 YYNGEE. This CDR3 has 15 amino acids. V lost 3 bases and J lost 9; bases outside the gene matches: 9. In nucleotides, the CDR3 is TGTGCCAGCAGCGGGGGGCTAGCGGGAGTGGGTGAGCAGTTCTTC. It specifies CASSGGLAGVGEQFF.

The sample holds a few counts of this clonotype. This chain connects TRBV24-1 to TRBJ2-5; 9 bases fit TRBD2. The CDR3 sequence is 15 residues long. V lost 4 bases, J lost 5 bases, and 7 bases stayed unmatched. CDR1 and CDR2 from the germline V gene are KGHDR and SFDVKD. In nucleotides, the CDR3 is TGTGCCACCAGTGACCCGGGACTAGCCTGGGAGACCCAGTACTTC. It translates to CATSDPGLAWETQYF.

This clonotype was seen a handful of times. The V and J genes are TRBV7-9 and TRBJ1-1; a possible D gene is TRBD1 (5 bases). V was cut by 4 bases and J by 0 bases, with 12 bases left in between. This CDR3 has 15 residues. CDR1 SEHNR and CDR2 FQNEAQ come from the germline V gene (reference sequence). The CDR3 coding sequence is TGTGCCAGCAGCTCCCGGGGCTCGATGAACACTGAAGCTTTCTTT. Its protein product is CASSSRGSMNTEAFF.

The rearrangement links TRBV7-2 to TRBJ2-1; maybe TRBD2 (5 bases). Germline V gene lookup returns CDR1 SGHTA and CDR2 FQGNSA. V was pared by 6 bases and J by 5 bases, with 14 bases between. The CDR3 loop spans 14 amino acids. The CDR3 nucleotides are TGTGCCAGCAGAATCACTAGTTCCCACAATGAGCAGTTCTTC. It yields the protein CASRITSSHNEQFF.

The CDR3, as DNA: TGTGCCAGCAGCCAAATGACAGGAAGCAATGAGCAGTTCTTC. Translating gives CASSQMTGSNEQFF. V gene TRBV3-1 combines with J gene TRBJ2-1, with a tentative D call TRBD1 (6 bases). This CDR3 spans 14 amino acids. Germline V gene lookup returns CDR1 LGHDT and CDR2 YNNKEL (reference sequence). V shed 2 bases and J shed 6 bases, with 11 bases lying between them.

This clonotype was counted only a few times. The chain carries TRBV6-1 and TRBJ2-5; D not resolved. Trimming shortened V by 6 bases and J by 2 bases, and 13 bases separated the two germline ends. The CDR3 is 14 residues long. Germline V lookup: CDR1 MNHNS, CDR2 SASEGT. CDR3 in amino acids: CASSPQVEQETQYF. The CDR3 nucleotides are TGTGCCAGCAGCCCTCAAGTGGAACAAGAGACCCAGTACTTC.

This clonotype was picked up a small number of times. This chain uses TRBV7-8 with TRBJ2-1, with D tentatively TRBD1 or TRBD2 (5 bases each). The CDR3 extends over 15 amino acids. V dropped 5 bases and J dropped 7 bases, with 18 bases sitting between them. Germline assignment: CDR1 SGHVS and CDR2 FQNEAQ. CDR3 in DNA: TGTGCCAGCAGCCCCGGCATACGGTGGGGGAATGAGCAGTTCTTC. Protein sequence: CASSPGIRWGNEQFF.

The chain combines TRBV28 with TRBJ2-3, with D unresolved. This CDR3 contains 12 residues. The germline V and J ends were trimmed by 5 bases and 2 bases, with 5 bases remaining between them. Germline CDR1 MDHEN, CDR2 SYDVKM. CDR3 region: CASSTITDTQYF. For the CDR3, the DNA is TGTGCCAGCAGTACCATCACAGATACGCAGTATTTT.

This clonotype was seen only a few times. The gene calls are TRBV28 and TRBJ2-7; D unresolved. There are 12 residues in the CDR3. V shed 5 bases and J shed 2 bases, with 7 bases lying between them. From germline, CDR1 is MDHEN and CDR2 SYDVKM. CDR3 in amino acids: CASSPNPYEQYF. CDR3 nucleotide sequence: TGTGCCAGCAGTCCCAATCCCTACGAGCAGTACTTC.

This clonotype appeared many times. V gene TRBV6-5 combines with J gene TRBJ2-2, with D hard to call. This CDR3 region has 14 residues. The germline V gene has CDR1 MNHEY and CDR2 SVGAGI. Trimming removed 4 bases from V and 2 bases from J, with 8 bases in between. CDR3 sequence reads: CASSSGTNTGELFF. The CDR3 nucleotides are TGTGCCAGCAGTTCGGGCACCAACACCGGGGAGCTGTTTTTT.

The chain uses TRBV2 and TRBJ2-2; 7 nucleotides match TRBD1. In germline, CDR1 is SNHLY, CDR2 FYNNEI. The CDR3 loop spans 12 amino acids. After removal of 6 bases from V and 8 bases from J, the junction contained 3 bases not matched to a gene. The CDR3 sequence: CASRTDRGELFF. CDR3 sequence (DNA): TGTGCCAGCAGGACGGACAGGGGGGAGCTGTTTTTT.

This clonotype has only a few counts. This chain joins TRBV4-1 and TRBJ2-5; 8 bases are a match to TRBD2. CDR1 and CDR2 from the germline V gene are MGHRA and YSYEKL. V was pared by 1 base and J by 9 bases, with 13 bases of the junction left unmatched. The CDR3 has 16 amino acids. CDR3 sequence: CASSQVRLAGPGAQYF. The CDR3 nucleotides are TGCGCCAGCAGCCAAGTTCGTCTAGCGGGCCCAGGGGCCCAGTACTTC.

This clonotype was found a few times. This chain joins TRBV10-2 and TRBJ2-7; TRBD1 matches 9 bases. Germline CDR1 reads WSHSY; CDR2 reads SAAADI. V gave up 6 bases and J gave up 1 base; unmatched junction bases: 7. This CDR3 region has 15 residues. The CDR3 protein is CASRETGGTSYEQYV. As DNA, the CDR3 is TGCGCCAGCAGGGAAACAGGGGGCACTTCCTACGAGCAGTACGTC.

V and J are TRBV3-1 and TRBJ2-5, with 9 positions matching TRBD2. Germline V gives CDR1 LGHDT, CDR2 YNNKEL (reference sequence). CDR3 length equals 19 residues. Trimming at V came to 5 bases and at J to 6 bases, leaving 22 bases not matched to a gene. CDR3 coding DNA: TGTGCCAGCAGCTCTTCCAGCGGGGGGCCAATCCTCCTGTGGAAGACCCAGTACTTC. Translated, it gives CASSSSSGGPILLWKTQYF.

A few counts support this clonotype. The chain carries TRBV15 and TRBJ2-7; D is perhaps TRBD1 (6 bases). The CDR3 length is 14 residues. Between the trimmed V and J ends, which lost 0 bases and 4 bases, there was a span of 10 bases. Per the germline V gene, CDR1 is LNHNV and CDR2 is YYDKDF (reference sequence). The CDR3, as DNA: TGTGCCACCAGCAGAGAGGGACAATTATACGAGCAGTACTTC. This encodes CATSREGQLYEQYF.

V and J are TRBV11-2 and TRBJ2-2; tentatively, D is TRBD2 (6 bases). The CDR3 length is 13 residues. Germline assignment: CDR1 SGHAT and CDR2 FQNNGV. V dropped 6 bases and J dropped 5 bases, with 10 bases sitting between them. The CDR3 protein is CASRGLRTGELFF. CDR3 coding DNA: TGTGCCAGCAGAGGACTACGAACCGGGGAGCTGTTTTTT.

The J gene is TRBJ2-3, the V gene TRBV7-2; 7 nucleotides line up with TRBD2. The length of the CDR3 is 15 residues. CDR1 and CDR2 (germline): SGHTA, FQGNSA. Trimming took 4 bases from V and 4 from J; bases not matched to a gene: 8. CDR3 coding DNA: TGTGCCAGCAGCTACCAGCGGGGAGGTTCAGATACGCAGTATTTT. Amino acid sequence: CASSYQRGGSDTQYF.

The chain employs TRBV5-6 and TRBJ1-1, with 8 bases lining up with TRBD1. Looked up from germline, CDR1 is SGHDT and CDR2 is YYEEEE. The CDR3 consists of 15 residues. The trim removed 3 bases at V and 1 base at J, leaving 5 bases unmatched. The CDR3 here is CASSSTGGRNTEAFF. The CDR3, as DNA: TGTGCCAGCAGCTCCACAGGGGGGAGGAACACTGAAGCTTTCTTT.

The chain is built from TRBV3-1 and TRBJ2-1; 8 nucleotides align to TRBD2. This CDR3 is built from 15 residues. The germline CDR1 and CDR2 sequences are LGHDT and YNNKEL (reference sequence). Germline trimming cut 0 bases from V and 12 bases from J; bases unmatched to any gene: 10. For the CDR3, the DNA is TGTGCCAGCAGCCAAGAAGGTACGCGGGGGGACCGGCAGTTCTTC. Translation gives CASSQEGTRGDRQFF.

This clonotype appeared a few times. The chain uses TRBV12-3 or TRBV12-4 and TRBJ1-1, with D unresolved. There are 16 residues in the CDR3. Trimming cost V 2 bases and J 2 bases, with 15 bases left between them. CDR3 residues: CASSLRAPTKNTEAFF. The CDR3 bases are TGTGCCAGCAGTTTAAGGGCCCCGACAAAAAACACTGAAGCTTTCTTT.

This clonotype is a singleton in its sample. This chain connects TRBV5-6 to TRBJ2-2, with D perhaps TRBD1 (5 bases). Trimming removed 4 bases at V and 3 bases at J, with 10 bases between. The CDR3 consists of 14 residues. Germline V gene data show CDR1 as SGHDT and CDR2 as YYEEEE. The CDR3 DNA sequence: TGTGCCAGCAGCGTAGACAGATACACCGGGGAGCTGTTTTTT. It is translated as CASSVDRYTGELFF. Full variable domain (outside the CDR3, taken from reference TRBV5-6 and TRBJ2-2): DAGVTQSPTHLIKTRGQQVTLRCSPKSGHDTVSWYQQALGQGPQFIFQYYEEEERQRGNFPDRFSGHQFPNYSSELNVNALLLGDSALYLCASSVDRYTGELFFGEGSRLTVL.